The 22 T cell receptor beta chains listed next were all sequenced from one sample in a study of blood T cell repertoires in COVID-19. Assay: immunoSEQ multiplex PCR; the TCRdb copy retains only in-frame clones and omits some. The repertoire includes approximately 190,000 clones, approximately 84% of them detected once, and 6.9% sits in the top ten. Sequenced: peripheral blood. Receptors originate from a human donor with acute or convalescent COVID-19. The donor label of this sample is uncertain.

The gene calls are TRBV5-1 and TRBJ1-2; no firm D call. The V gene's germline CDR1 is SGHRS and CDR2 YFSETQ. The germline V and J ends were trimmed by 0 bases and 4 bases, with 4 bases remaining between them. There are 12 residues in the CDR3. The DNA of the CDR3 is TGCGCCAGCAGCTTGGGACTCTATGGCTACACCTTC. It specifies CASSLGLYGYTF.

This chain links TRBV25-1 with TRBJ1-5; 8 positions agree with TRBD1. CDR3 length equals 16 residues. With V trimmed by 9 bases and J by 3 bases, 13 bases remained unmatched. Germline V gives CDR1 MGHDK, CDR2 SYGVNS. CDR3 nucleotide sequence: TGTGCCAGTCCAAGGACAGGGCCGACCTCCAATCAGCCCCAGCATTTT. Translating gives CASPRTGPTSNQPQHF.

This sequence joins TRBV6-5 and TRBJ1-2; a weak D match, TRBD1 (5 bases). Germline V gene lookup returns CDR1 MNHEY and CDR2 SVGAGI. The CDR3 runs 15 residues. The V end lost 6 bases, the J end lost 2 bases, and 16 bases lay between the germline ends. The CDR3 DNA reads as TGTGCCAGCAGCCAGGGAGGGGCTGGGAACTATGGCTACACCTTC. Its protein is CASSQGGAGNYGYTF.

The rearrangement uses TRBV3-1 (or the pseudogene TRBV3-2) and TRBJ2-7; D is unresolved. Trimming stripped 4 bases from V and 1 base from J, with 5 bases between. Germline V gene sequence: CDR1 LGHDT, CDR2 YNNKEL (reference sequence). This CDR3 region has 12 residues. CDR3 region: CASSLFSYEQYF. The CDR3 bases are TGTGCCAGCAGCCTATTTTCCTACGAGCAGTACTTC.

Notes on this clone: A junction end diverges from the germline sequence, so it may reflect a read error. The rearrangement joins TRBV6-2 or TRBV6-3 to TRBJ1-2; 9 bases agree with TRBD1. Germline CDR1 and CDR2: MNHEY and SVGEGT. The CDR3 is made up of 12 amino acids. CDR3 coding DNA: TGTGCCAGCAGTCGAACCGGACAGGGGTGGGACTTC. This encodes CASSRTGQGWDF.

Note on this clone: This same CDR3 is encoded by further DNA sequences in the sample. This sequence joins TRBV6-5 and TRBJ1-5, with no clear D. The germline V gene has CDR1 MNHEY and CDR2 SVGAGI. V was trimmed by 3 bases and J by 1 base, leaving 10 bases between them. This CDR3 is built from 15 residues. The CDR3 DNA reads TGTGCCAGCAGTTATGGAGGGCTCAGCAATCAGCCCCAGCATTTT. Encoded protein: CASSYGGLSNQPQHF.

The V and J genes are TRBV24-1 and TRBJ1-4, with TRBD1 matching 10 bases. V shed 5 bases, J shed 1 base, and the junction held 3 bases outside the gene matches. The CDR3 extends over 16 amino acids. Germline V lookup: CDR1 KGHDR, CDR2 SFDVKD. CDR3 nucleotides: TGTGCCACCAGTGCGACAGGGGGCGGAACTAATGAAAAACTGTTTTTT. The encoded protein is CATSATGGGTNEKLFF.

The rearrangement links TRBV11-3 to TRBJ2-7, with 8 bases lining up with TRBD2. This CDR3 comprises 15 residues. Germline assignment: CDR1 SGHNT and CDR2 YENEEA. V dropped 1 base and J dropped 3; count of bases not matched to a gene: 5. This CDR3 reads CASSLGGGRSYEQYF. DNA of the CDR3: TGTGCCAGCAGCTTAGGCGGCGGGAGGAGCTACGAGCAGTACTTC.

CDR3 nucleotide sequence: TGTGCCAGCAGCGTAGTCGCGATGAGCTCCTACAATGAGCAGTTCTTC. Protein: CASSVVAMSSYNEQFF. The J gene is TRBJ2-1, the V gene TRBV9; D is undetermined. This CDR3 contains 16 residues. CDR1 SGDLS and CDR2 YYNGEE come from the germline V gene. Between the trimmed V and J ends, which lost 0 bases and 0 bases, there was a span of 10 bases.

V and J are TRBV5-1 and TRBJ2-7, with 10 bases identical to TRBD2. Germline V gives CDR1 SGHRS, CDR2 YFSETQ. The CDR3 runs 16 residues. With 4 bases clipped from V and 2 bases from J, the junction kept 9 bases outside the gene matches. Here the CDR3 reads CASSPTGLAGAYEQYF. As DNA, the CDR3 is TGCGCCAGCAGCCCTACAGGGCTAGCGGGAGCCTACGAGCAGTACTTC.

This clone was recorded only once. The chain has TRBV10-3 and TRBJ1-3, with D unclear. Germline CDR1 reads ENHRY; CDR2 reads SYGVKD. Trimming left V 8 bases short and J 0 bases short, with 11 bases between. CDR3 length: 14 residues. The chain's CDR3 is CAIRPLSSGNTIYF. CDR3 in DNA: TGTGCCATCCGCCCACTGAGCTCTGGAAACACCATATATTTT.

The chain is built from TRBV7-2 and TRBJ2-7, with 7 bases matching TRBD2. The germline V gene has CDR1 SGHTA and CDR2 FQGNSA. CDR3 length: 15 amino acids. Trimming took 2 bases from V and 3 from J; bases not matched to a gene: 7. CDR3 in DNA: TGTGCCAGCAGCTTAATGGGCGGGAGTAGCTACGAGCAGTACTTC. It codes for CASSLMGGSSYEQYF. The whole variable domain, remainder taken from reference TRBV7-2 and TRBJ2-7, is GAGVSQSPSNKVTEKGKDVELRCDPISGHTALYWYRQSLGQGLEFLIYFQGNSAPDKSGLPSDRFSAERTGGSVSTLTIQRTQQEDSAVYLCASSLMGGSSYEQYFGPGTRLTVT.

The chain is built from TRBV7-9 and TRBJ2-1; possible D gene TRBD1, 6 bases. The germline V and J ends were trimmed by 6 bases and 3 bases, with 18 bases remaining between them. The CDR3 sequence is 16 residues long. The germline V gene has CDR1 SEHNR and CDR2 FQNEAQ (reference sequence). CDR3 sequence: CASRLSMQGIYNEQFF. In nucleotides, the CDR3 is TGTGCCAGCAGGCTTAGTATGCAGGGGATCTACAATGAGCAGTTCTTC.

The V call is TRBV2, the J call TRBJ1-2; a possible D gene is TRBD1 (6 bases). The CDR3 is made up of 14 amino acids. CDR1 SNHLY and CDR2 FYNNEI come from the germline V gene. The V gene lost 6 bases and the J gene lost 3 bases, with 14 bases spanning the gap. CDR3 amino acids: CASSAQGLDYGYTF. CDR3 nucleotide sequence: TGTGCCAGCAGCGCGCAGGGGCTCGACTATGGCTACACCTTC. Full variable domain (rest looked up from reference TRBV2 and TRBJ1-2): EPEVTQTPSHQVTQMGQEVILRCVPISNHLYFYWYRQILGQKVEFLVSFYNNEISEKSEIFDDQFSVERPDGSNFTLKIRSTKLEDSAMYFCASSAQGLDYGYTFGSGTRLTVV.

This clone was seen only once. V is TRBV28 and J is TRBJ2-1; 8 nucleotides line up with TRBD2. The trim removed 1 base at V and 4 bases at J, leaving 9 bases unmatched. Germline V gene sequence: CDR1 MDHEN, CDR2 SYDVKM. The CDR3 runs 17 residues. The CDR3 coding sequence is TGTGCCAGCAGTTTATCCACGAGCGGGAGAATATACAATGAGCAGTTCTTC. Its protein is CASSLSTSGRIYNEQFF. Variable domain in full (rest from reference TRBV28 and TRBJ2-1): DVKVTQSSRYLVKRTGEKVFLECVQDMDHENMFWYRQDPGLGLRLIYFSYDVKMKEKGDIPEGYSVSREKKERFSLILESASTNQTSMYLCASSLSTSGRIYNEQFFGPGTRLTVL.

V usage is TRBV18 and J usage is TRBJ1-1, with D perhaps TRBD1 (5 bases). The CDR3 consists of 14 residues. Trimming left V 6 bases short and J 10 bases short, with 21 bases between. Germline values: CDR1 KGHSH, CDR2 LQKENI. The chain's CDR3 is CASSNQDRRRGAFF. CDR3 DNA: TGTGCCAGCTCTAATCAGGACCGACGGAGGGGAGCTTTCTTT.

This clone showed up just once. V is TRBV5-1 and J is TRBJ1-3; D possibly corresponds to TRBD1 (6 bases). This CDR3 is 14 amino acids long. Trimming left V 3 bases short and J 4 bases short, with 11 bases between. Germline V CDR1 and CDR2: SGHRS, YFSETQ. This CDR3 is CASSSQGSGNTIYF. The CDR3 DNA sequence: TGCGCCAGCAGCTCCCAGGGGTCCGGAAACACCATATATTTT.

This clone was seen a handful of times. The chain has TRBV5-4 and TRBJ2-1, with 10 bases aligning to TRBD2. V lost 0 bases, J lost 7 bases, and 4 bases stayed unmatched. The germline gives CDR1 SGHNT, CDR2 YYREEE (reference sequence). This CDR3 comprises 15 residues. CDR3 in amino acids: CASSLDSGRRNEQFF. The CDR3 DNA reads as TGTGCCAGCAGCTTGGATAGCGGGAGGAGGAATGAGCAGTTCTTC.

The genes are TRBV28 and TRBJ2-1; 8 bases map to TRBD2. V shed 4 bases and J 3 bases; nucleotides not matched to a gene: 17. From germline, CDR1 is MDHEN and CDR2 SYDVKM. The CDR3 consists of 19 residues. The CDR3 DNA follows: TGTGCCAGCAGTTCCTCTGACCAGGGGCATAGCGGGATCTACAATGAGCAGTTCTTC. It codes for CASSSSDQGHSGIYNEQFF.

This clone occurred a few times. The chain links TRBV18 to TRBJ1-1; weak D call: TRBD1 (5 bases). Trimming took off 2 bases at V and 5 bases at J, with 15 bases between the two ends. Germline CDR1 is KGHSH and CDR2 is LQKENI. CDR3 length: 15 amino acids. The CDR3 region is CASSPRRGVGTEAFF. The CDR3 DNA reads TGTGCCAGCTCACCAAGGCGGGGGGTCGGGACTGAAGCTTTCTTT.

The CDR3: CASSDEVPNQPQHF. As DNA, the CDR3 is TGTGCCAGCAGTGATGAGGTCCCCAATCAGCCCCAGCATTTT. The chain joins TRBV2 to TRBJ1-5; no definite D call. Germline CDR1 reads SNHLY; CDR2 reads FYNNEI. There are 14 residues in the CDR3. The germline V and J ends were trimmed by 3 bases and 3 bases, with 9 bases remaining between them.

The chain carries TRBV14 and TRBJ2-5, with D unclear. Germline CDR1 SGHDN, CDR2 FVKESK. The CDR3 is 15 amino acids. Deletions cut 0 bases from V and 4 bases from J, with 12 bases between. The CDR3 coding sequence is TGTGCCAGCAGCCAAGATGTGGCCCGCCGAGAGACCCAGTACTTC. The encoded protein is CASSQDVARRETQYF.